The rows below give T cell receptor beta chains drawn from one sample of a study of shared clonotypes between healthy human individuals. Sequencing used immunoSEQ multiplex PCR; TCRdb keeps in-frame clones, though not all of them. The sample consists of roughly 1.5 million clones, roughly 98% of them appearing once. The sequencing sample was made of naive CD4+ T cells sorted from blood. The receptors were gathered from a man aged 25 to 45 in good health. CDR3s include the opening cysteine and the closing phenylalanine or tryptophan. The order of the fields is CDR3 DNA, CDR3 protein, D gene, V gene, clone size, J gene. The D gene is left open where the match is weak. Not every row has a clone size; where given, it reads once, few, many or a size class.

CDR3nt: TGTGCCAGCAGCTTATGGCGGGGCGGCTCCTACGAGCAGTACTTC
CDR3aa: CASSLWRGGSYEQYF
d_gene: .
v_gene: TRBV7-2
abundance: .
j_gene: TRBJ2-7

CDR3nt: TGTGCCAGCAGCTTACGCGGGTCCTACAATGAGCAGTTCTTC
CDR3aa: CASSLRGSYNEQFF
d_gene: .
v_gene: TRBV7-2
abundance: .
j_gene: TRBJ2-1

CDR3nt: TGTGCCAGCAGTGAAGGCAGGGGAGGTGAGCAGTTCTTC
CDR3aa: CASSEGRGGEQFF
d_gene: .
v_gene: TRBV6-1
abundance: .
j_gene: TRBJ2-1

CDR3nt: TGTGCCAGCAGCTTAGCCGCAGGGACTGGGGCCAACGTCCTGACTTTC
CDR3aa: CASSLAAGTGANVLTF
d_gene: .
v_gene: TRBV7-6
abundance: .
j_gene: TRBJ2-6

CDR3nt: TGTGCCAGCAGCCAAGATAGTAACACAGGGGGTGAAGAGCAGTACTTC
CDR3aa: CASSQDSNTGGEEQYF
d_gene: TRBD1
v_gene: TRBV14
abundance: .
j_gene: TRBJ2-7

CDR3nt: TGTGCCAGCACCTTGACAGGGGCGACCAATGAGCAGTTCTTC
CDR3aa: CASTLTGATNEQFF
d_gene: TRBD1
v_gene: TRBV7-9
abundance: once
j_gene: TRBJ2-1

CDR3nt: TGTGCCAGCAGCCGGGGACTAGCGGGAGGTAAAGAATCCTACAATGAGCAGTTCTTC
CDR3aa: CASSRGLAGGKESYNEQFF
d_gene: TRBD2
v_gene: TRBV14
abundance: .
j_gene: TRBJ2-1

CDR3nt: TGTGCCAGCCGAGGGACAGCTTTTTACGAGCAGTACTTC
CDR3aa: CASRGTAFYEQYF
d_gene: TRBD1
v_gene: TRBV28
abundance: .
j_gene: TRBJ2-7

CDR3nt: TGTGCCAGCAGTTACTCCGACAGGGGGACCTACGAGCAGTACTTC
CDR3aa: CASSYSDRGTYEQYF
d_gene: TRBD1
v_gene: TRBV6-6
abundance: once
j_gene: TRBJ2-7

CDR3nt: TGTGCCAGCAGTGACCCTAGGACAGGGAGAGACTATGGCTACACCTTC
CDR3aa: CASSDPRTGRDYGYTF
d_gene: TRBD1
v_gene: TRBV6-1
abundance: .
j_gene: TRBJ1-2

CDR3nt: TGTGCCACCAGCAGCGGCTTAGGCTACACCTTC
CDR3aa: CATSSGLGYTF
d_gene: .
v_gene: TRBV15
abundance: .
j_gene: TRBJ1-2

CDR3nt: TGTGCCAGCAAAAAAACGGGGCTCTACAATGAGCAGTTCTTC
CDR3aa: CASKKTGLYNEQFF
d_gene: .
v_gene: TRBV28
abundance: .
j_gene: TRBJ2-1

CDR3nt: TGCGCCAGCAGTCAATTCCTCCGCAGGGTAGTTGTAAAACTGTTTTTT
CDR3aa: CASSQFLRRVVVKLFF
d_gene: .
v_gene: TRBV23-1
abundance: .
j_gene: TRBJ1-4

CDR3nt: TGTGCCAGTAGTACTAACGGACACAGATACCCGACTCCAGATACGCAGTATTTT
CDR3aa: CASSTNGHRYPTPDTQYF
d_gene: .
v_gene: TRBV19
abundance: .
j_gene: TRBJ2-3

CDR3nt: TGTGCCAGTAGTATCCCACGATTAGCGGGACTAAAAGCGAACACCGGGGAGCTGTTTTTT
CDR3aa: CASSIPRLAGLKANTGELFF
d_gene: TRBD2
v_gene: TRBV19
abundance: once
j_gene: TRBJ2-2

CDR3nt: TGTGCCAGCAGCGGGCGGCAGACTGCTAATGAAAAACTGTTTTTT
CDR3aa: CASSGRQTANEKLFF
d_gene: .
v_gene: TRBV7-9
abundance: .
j_gene: TRBJ1-4

CDR3nt: TGTGCCAGCAGCGTGGTAACAGGACAGAGGACCCAGTACTTC
CDR3aa: CASSVVTGQRTQYF
d_gene: .
v_gene: TRBV5-5
abundance: .
j_gene: TRBJ2-5

CDR3nt: TGTGCCAGCAGCCTGTACCTCCAAGAGACCCAGTACTTC
CDR3aa: CASSLYLQETQYF
d_gene: .
v_gene: TRBV7-3
abundance: .
j_gene: TRBJ2-5

CDR3nt: TGCAGCGTTGTGGGTGGCGGGAGAGAAACAGATACGCAGTATTTT
CDR3aa: CSVVGGGRETDTQYF
d_gene: TRBD2
v_gene: TRBV29-1
abundance: .
j_gene: TRBJ2-3

CDR3nt: TGTGCCAGCAGCTCAACCGGGACGGAAGAGACCCAGTACTTC
CDR3aa: CASSSTGTEETQYF
d_gene: .
v_gene: TRBV5-4
abundance: .
j_gene: TRBJ2-5

CDR3nt: TGTGCCAGCAGCTTAGCCGTGAACTACAATGAGCAGTTCTTC
CDR3aa: CASSLAVNYNEQFF
d_gene: .
v_gene: TRBV7-9
abundance: once
j_gene: TRBJ2-1

CDR3nt: TGCAGCGTTGAAGATCCGTGGCGGAGTTACAATGAGCAGTTCTTC
CDR3aa: CSVEDPWRSYNEQFF
d_gene: .
v_gene: TRBV29-1
abundance: .
j_gene: TRBJ2-1

CDR3nt: TGTGCCAGCACCGGGGGGGCCACCTACGAGCAGTACTTC
CDR3aa: CASTGGATYEQYF
d_gene: TRBD2
v_gene: TRBV28
abundance: .
j_gene: TRBJ2-7

CDR3nt: TGCAGCGTTGAAATTCGGGAGGCGAGCTCCTACAATGAGCAGTTCTTC
CDR3aa: CSVEIREASSYNEQFF
d_gene: TRBD2
v_gene: TRBV29-1
abundance: .
j_gene: TRBJ2-1

CDR3nt: TGTGCCAGCAGCAAACCGGGGACAGGGGCCAATGAGCAGTTCTTC
CDR3aa: CASSKPGTGANEQFF
d_gene: TRBD1
v_gene: TRBV25-1
abundance: .
j_gene: TRBJ2-1

CDR3nt: TGCGCCAGCAGCTCGGAGGGTACGGGCAATCAGCCCCAGCATTTT
CDR3aa: CASSSEGTGNQPQHF
d_gene: .
v_gene: TRBV5-1
abundance: .
j_gene: TRBJ1-5

CDR3nt: TGTGCCAGCAGCTCCGCCCTTGTCCCCACAGATACGCAGTATTTT
CDR3aa: CASSSALVPTDTQYF
d_gene: .
v_gene: TRBV5-4
abundance: once
j_gene: TRBJ2-3

CDR3nt: TGTGCCAGCAGCCTTTACCGGGCAGGGCGACGGGAGACCCAGTACTTC
CDR3aa: CASSLYRAGRRETQYF
d_gene: .
v_gene: TRBV11-2
abundance: .
j_gene: TRBJ2-5

CDR3nt: TGTGCCAGCAGTCCTACCACAGGGGCCACTGAAGCTTTCTTT
CDR3aa: CASSPTTGATEAFF
d_gene: TRBD1
v_gene: TRBV25-1
abundance: .
j_gene: TRBJ1-1

CDR3nt: TGTGCCAGCAGCCCCATCCCCGGACTAGCGGGAGGGAGCAATGAGCAGTTCTTC
CDR3aa: CASSPIPGLAGGSNEQFF
d_gene: TRBD2
v_gene: TRBV7-3
abundance: .
j_gene: TRBJ2-1

CDR3nt: TGCGCCAGCAGTCAAGGGACTAGCGGGAGGAACTACAATGAGCAGTTCTTC
CDR3aa: CASSQGTSGRNYNEQFF
d_gene: TRBD2
v_gene: TRBV5-1
abundance: once
j_gene: TRBJ2-1

CDR3nt: TGCGCCAGCTACTCAGGGGCTAGCGGGGCTTACGAGCAGTACTTC
CDR3aa: CASYSGASGAYEQYF
d_gene: TRBD2
v_gene: TRBV5-1
abundance: once
j_gene: TRBJ2-7

CDR3nt: TGTGCCAGCAGCTTAGCGGGACTCGATACGCAGTATTTT
CDR3aa: CASSLAGLDTQYF
d_gene: .
v_gene: TRBV7-9
abundance: .
j_gene: TRBJ2-3

CDR3nt: TGCGCCAGCAGTCCGGGGGTTACAGATACGCAGTATTTT
CDR3aa: CASSPGVTDTQYF
d_gene: .
v_gene: TRBV10-1
abundance: .
j_gene: TRBJ2-3

CDR3nt: TGTGCCAGCAGTGAATCGAGGCGGCCCCAGCATTTT
CDR3aa: CASSESRRPQHF
d_gene: .
v_gene: TRBV6-1
abundance: .
j_gene: TRBJ1-5

CDR3nt: TGTGCCAGCAGCTTGCCGGGACGGCAAGAGACCCAGTACTTC
CDR3aa: CASSLPGRQETQYF
d_gene: .
v_gene: TRBV5-4
abundance: .
j_gene: TRBJ2-5

CDR3nt: TGTGCCAGCTCACCGATCACCTCGGGGTTCTTGGACACTGAAGCTTTCTTT
CDR3aa: CASSPITSGFLDTEAFF
d_gene: .
v_gene: TRBV18
abundance: .
j_gene: TRBJ1-1

CDR3nt: TGTGCCATCAGCTGGACAGGGACATATGGCTACACCTTC
CDR3aa: CAISWTGTYGYTF
d_gene: TRBD1
v_gene: TRBV10-3
abundance: once
j_gene: TRBJ1-2

CDR3nt: TGTGCCAGTAGTCCCGGGATTCAGACCACCTACGAGCAGTACTTC
CDR3aa: CASSPGIQTTYEQYF
d_gene: .
v_gene: TRBV19
abundance: .
j_gene: TRBJ2-7

CDR3nt: TGTGCTAGCAGCTCCGGACTAGCGGGGAACCAAGAGACCCAGTACTTC
CDR3aa: CASSSGLAGNQETQYF
d_gene: TRBD2
v_gene: TRBV7-7
abundance: .
j_gene: TRBJ2-5

CDR3nt: TGTGCCAGCAGCTTCTCGCTAGCGGGAAACTACGAGCAGTACTTC
CDR3aa: CASSFSLAGNYEQYF
d_gene: TRBD2
v_gene: TRBV5-6
abundance: .
j_gene: TRBJ2-7

CDR3nt: TGTGCCAGCAGTCCGGATCGGAGAGTCGGAAACATTCAGTACTTC
CDR3aa: CASSPDRRVGNIQYF
d_gene: .
v_gene: TRBV9
abundance: .
j_gene: TRBJ2-4

CDR3nt: TGCGCCAGCAGCACGGGAAGCTCCTACAATGAGCAGTTCTTC
CDR3aa: CASSTGSSYNEQFF
d_gene: .
v_gene: TRBV5-1
abundance: .
j_gene: TRBJ2-1

CDR3nt: TGTGCCATCAGTGAGTCGCAGGGTAAAGGCTACACCTTC
CDR3aa: CAISESQGKGYTF
d_gene: .
v_gene: TRBV10-3
abundance: .
j_gene: TRBJ1-2

CDR3nt: TGTGCCAGCAGTGAGGTGATACTTCAGCCCCAGCATTTT
CDR3aa: CASSEVILQPQHF
d_gene: .
v_gene: TRBV6-1
abundance: .
j_gene: TRBJ1-5

CDR3nt: TGTGCCAGCAAGGGGACTAGAAGGGCCTACGAGCAGTACTTC
CDR3aa: CASKGTRRAYEQYF
d_gene: TRBD2
v_gene: TRBV28
abundance: .
j_gene: TRBJ2-7

CDR3nt: TGTGCCAGCAGCTTCGGACCGCAAGAGACCCAGTACTTC
CDR3aa: CASSFGPQETQYF
d_gene: .
v_gene: TRBV7-9
abundance: .
j_gene: TRBJ2-5